These T cell receptor beta chains were read from a single sample in a study of control samples from healthy donors and cancer patients. Sequencing used immunoSEQ multiplex PCR; TCRdb keeps in-frame clones, though not all of them. The data show approximately 140,000 clones, more than 80% seen once. Sequenced sample: blood. The receptor source for this set is a man aged 18 to 30 in good health. The CDR3 runs from the conserved cysteine through the conserved F or W. D genes are given only for firm matches. Some rows mark clone size as missing; the rest say once, few, many or name a class of expanded clone.

cdr3_nt,cdr3_aa,j_call,clone_size,v_call,d_call
TGTGCCAGCAGCTTAGGAGAGACCCAGTACTTC,CASSLGETQYF,TRBJ2-5,-,TRBV11-2,-
TGTGCCAGCAGCTTCGATAAGAACACTGAAGCTTTCTTT,CASSFDKNTEAFF,TRBJ1-1,-,TRBV7-2,-
TGCGCCAGCAGCCAAGGCCGGGACACTCCTGAAGCTTTCTTT,CASSQGRDTPEAFF,TRBJ1-1,-,TRBV4-1,-
TGTGCCAGCAGCCTTGGGACAGCGACCTACGAGCAGTACTTC,CASSLGTATYEQYF,TRBJ2-7,-,TRBV3-1/TRBV3-2,TRBD1
TGTGCCAGCCGCCCCAGGGGGACAGGGGAGTTCTTC,CASRPRGTGEFF,TRBJ2-1,once,TRBV6-5,TRBD1
TGTGCCAGCAGCTCGGCAAAGGATCTAGGTCAAGAGACCCAGTACTTC,CASSSAKDLGQETQYF,TRBJ2-5,-,TRBV5-4,-
TGCAGTGCTCCCAGGGTCGATGAGCAGTTCTTC,CSAPRVDEQFF,TRBJ2-1,-,TRBV20-1,-
TGTGCCTGGAGTGTGGGCTACGAGCAGTACTTC,CAWSVGYEQYF,TRBJ2-7,-,TRBV30,-
TGCGCCAGCAGCCCCCGCCAGGTCTCCTACGAGCAGTACTTC,CASSPRQVSYEQYF,TRBJ2-7,-,TRBV10-2,-
TGTGCCAGTAGTCTCCCAGGACAGGGCTATGGCTACACCTTC,CASSLPGQGYGYTF,TRBJ1-2,-,TRBV19,TRBD1
TGCGCCAGCAGCTTGGCCGGGACATCCGACCGAAACACCATATATTTT,CASSLAGTSDRNTIYF,TRBJ1-3,-,TRBV5-1,-
TGTGCCAGCAGCTTCCGGGACGGTACAGATACGCAGTATTTT,CASSFRDGTDTQYF,TRBJ2-3,-,TRBV7-6,-
TGTGCCAGCAGCCCCCTCGGGGGGGAGACCTACGAGCAGTACTTC,CASSPLGGETYEQYF,TRBJ2-7,-,TRBV7-9,TRBD2
TGTGCCAGCAGCTCCCTTATGGGAGGGGTACTCTCCTATAATTCACCCCTCCACTTT,CASSSLMGGVLSYNSPLHF,TRBJ1-6,-,TRBV7-2,-